A single sample is the source of the 21 T cell receptor beta chains below, sequenced in a study of T cells expressing NK-cell markers. TCRdb re-called the 5' RACE reads; every CDR3 protein appears as one record, without DNA. Its clone listing holds about 110,000 distinct CDR3 sequences. Input material: blood T cells: a sorted CD56 or NKG2C T cell subset, CD4+ or CD8+ T cells, or bulk PBMC T cells (not recorded which). These receptors were collected from a woman between 18 and 75 years old in good health.

V usage is TRBV5-5 and J usage is TRBJ2-1; TCRdb's D gene call, TRBD1, goes unchecked for lack of DNA. CDR1 and CDR2 from the germline V gene are SGHKS and YYEKEE (reference sequence). The CDR3 length is 16 residues. The CDR3 loop reads CASSLAGTGGYNEQFF.

V gene TRBV5-6 combines with J gene TRBJ1-1. CDR1 and CDR2 (germline): SGHDT, YYEEEE. The CDR3 length is 14 residues. CDR3 sequence: CASSRGRLNTEAFF.

The chain uses TRBV6-2 or TRBV6-3 and TRBJ2-5; TCRdb's D call of TRBD1 is untestable without DNA. This CDR3 has 15 amino acids. Germline V gene sequence: CDR1 MNHEY, CDR2 SVGEGT. CDR3 sequence reads: CASSYSVQGAETQYF.

J is TRBJ2-1 and V is TRBV19; TCRdb names TRBD2, which stays unverified in the absence of DNA. From germline, CDR1 is LNHDA and CDR2 SQIVND (reference sequence). There are 14 residues in the CDR3. CDR3 amino acids: CASSSLAGDREQFF.

The gene calls are TRBV20-1 and TRBJ2-1. Germline lookup yields CDR1 DFQATT and CDR2 SNEGSKA (reference sequence). This CDR3 has 13 residues. CDR3: CSARAGWGNEQFF.

The V gene is TRBV5-7, the J gene TRBJ2-2. TRBV5-7 has ORF status, its function being uncertain. This CDR3 spans 15 amino acids. CDR3 residues: CASSLGSGITGELFF.

This chain uses TRBV5-5 with TRBJ2-3; TCRdb names TRBD1, which stays unverified in the absence of DNA. The CDR3 is 13 residues long. Germline V gene lookup returns CDR1 SGHKS and CDR2 YYEKEE (reference sequence). The CDR3 loop reads CASSWDLSDTQYF.

The CDR3 protein is CASTSSGANVLTF. The chain uses TRBV6-6 and TRBJ2-6. This CDR3 comprises 13 residues. Germline lookup yields CDR1 MNHNY and CDR2 SVGAGI (reference sequence).

The chain carries TRBV21-1 and TRBJ2-3; with no DNA, the TCRdb D assignment of TRBD1 cannot be verified. TRBV21-1 is designated a pseudogene. The CDR3 covers 19 residues. The chain's CDR3 is CASSNHRELGSFSTDTQYF.

The rearrangement joins TRBV20-1 to TRBJ2-2; TCRdb's D call, TRBD2, is unchecked because there is no DNA. Germline values: CDR1 DFQATT, CDR2 SNEGSKA (reference sequence). The CDR3 runs to 17 residues. CDR3 amino acids: CSASKAAVRVGTGELFF.

The chain carries TRBV4-3 and TRBJ1-5; the TCRdb call, TRBD1, lacks DNA for checking. CDR3 size: 15 residues. Germline CDR1 is LGHNA and CDR2 is YSLEER. The CDR3 here is CASSQVRTGAQPQHF.

V is TRBV6-5 and J is TRBJ1-5; TCRdb gives TRBD1 as the D gene, but with no DNA this cannot be confirmed. Germline assignment: CDR1 MNHEY and CDR2 SVGAGI. CDR3 length equals 18 residues. The CDR3 is CASSYLRTVYSDNQPQHF.

The chain joins TRBV6-5 to TRBJ1-1; as DNA is missing, the TRBD1 call by TCRdb cannot be tested. CDR1 and CDR2 from the germline V gene are MNHEY and SVGAGI. This CDR3 spans 15 amino acids. CDR3 amino acids: CASSWTGDLNTEAFF.

The rearrangement joins TRBV20-1 to TRBJ1-5. This CDR3 comprises 14 residues. CDR1 and CDR2 (germline): DFQATT, SNEGSKA (reference sequence). This CDR3 is CSAEDSYSNQPQHF.

The gene calls are TRBV21-1 and TRBJ2-3; with no DNA, the TCRdb D assignment of TRBD2 cannot be verified. TRBV21-1 is described as a pseudogene. The CDR3 spans 13 residues. This CDR3 is CASSSASTDTQYF.

The CDR3 is CASSPTSGGYNEQFF. The chain couples TRBV6-1 to TRBJ2-1; TCRdb's D call, TRBD2, is unchecked because there is no DNA. This CDR3 has 15 amino acids. The V gene's germline CDR1 is MNHNS and CDR2 SASEGT.

The CDR3 region is CSAQGAENIQYF. The genes are TRBV20-1 and TRBJ2-4; TCRdb returns TRBD1, unconfirmable since there is no DNA. This CDR3 spans 12 amino acids. CDR1 is DFQATT, CDR2 SNEGSKA, per germline (reference sequence).

The chain employs TRBV20-1 and TRBJ2-1; TCRdb's D call of TRBD1 is untestable without DNA. The CDR3 covers 14 residues. Per germline, CDR1 DFQATT and CDR2 SNEGSKA (reference sequence). The CDR3 is CSARARVRDNEQFF.

This chain joins TRBV27 and TRBJ2-7; TCRdb's D call, TRBD2, is unchecked because there is no DNA. The CDR3 is 14 amino acids. Germline CDR1 and CDR2: MNHEY and SMNVEV (reference sequence). CDR3 region: CASLAAGGTYEQYF.

The gene calls are TRBV7-2 and TRBJ1-2; without DNA, the TCRdb call of TRBD1 cannot be checked. Germline-derived CDR1 and CDR2 are SGHTA and FQGNSA. This CDR3 is built from 14 residues. CDR3 residues: CASSPGQRGYGYTF.

The chain carries TRBV10-3 and TRBJ2-3; TCRdb outputs TRBD1, but without DNA this stays unchecked. Germline V lookup: CDR1 ENHRY, CDR2 SYGVKD. This CDR3 has 15 amino acids. CDR3: CAISEGTTSTDTQYF.